Each of the 20 T cell receptor beta chains below was sequenced from the same sample in a study of cytomegalovirus exposure and HLA in healthy donors. It was with 60 Vbeta and 13 Jbeta primers that the PCR ran. Sequenced by immunoSEQ multiplex PCR; TCRdb stores in-frame clones only, minus some. The data show 150,000 or so clones, approximately 84% seen once. Sample: PBMCs. The receptors were gathered from a man aged 18 to 30 in good health and CMV-seropositive.

J is TRBJ1-3 and V is TRBV9; TRBD1 matches at 9 bases. The CDR3 sequence is 15 residues long. The germline V gene encodes CDR1 SGDLS and CDR2 YYNGEE. V shed 4 bases, J shed 7 bases, and the junction held 9 bases outside the gene matches. CDR3 sequence (DNA): TGTGCCAGCAGCTCGACGACAGGGGGATTGAACACCATATATTTT. It codes for CASSSTTGGLNTIYF. The full variable domain, with the rest looked up from reference TRBV9 and TRBJ1-3, is DSGVTQTPKHLITATGQRVTLRCSPRSGDLSVYWYQQSLDQGLQFLIQYYNGEERAKGNILERFSAQQFPDLHSELNLSSLELGDSALYFCASSSTTGGLNTIYFGEGSWLTVV.

This clone was recorded once. V is TRBV19 and J is TRBJ2-5; tentatively, D is TRBD2 (5 bases). The CDR3 totals 15 residues. Trimming took 1 base from V and 4 from J, leaving 13 bases between them. Germline CDR1 and CDR2: LNHDA and SQIVND (reference sequence). CDR3 sequence (DNA): TGTGCCAGTAGTATAGGGGCGGGCGTGGGAGAGACCCAGTACTTC. Residues: CASSIGAGVGETQYF.

The genes are TRBV4-1 and TRBJ1-4, with 7 bases fitting TRBD1. The CDR3 runs to 16 residues. Germline-derived CDR1 and CDR2 are MGHRA and YSYEKL. Germline trimming cut 1 base from V and 6 bases from J; bases unmatched to any gene: 8. The CDR3 region is CASSQGPGQADEKLFF. The CDR3, as DNA: TGCGCCAGCAGCCAAGGCCCAGGACAGGCCGATGAAAAACTGTTTTTT.

This chain links TRBV6-1 with TRBJ1-5; no definite D call. The germline gives CDR1 MNHNS, CDR2 SASEGT. V was shortened by 6 bases and J by 3 bases, with 12 bases between the two germline ends. CDR3 length: 14 amino acids. The CDR3 nucleotides read TGTGCCAGCAGCGAAAACGGGTACAATCAGCCCCAGCATTTT. This sequence encodes CASSENGYNQPQHF.

The chain joins TRBV19 to TRBJ2-3; 12 nucleotides match TRBD1. Germline V gene lookup returns CDR1 LNHDA and CDR2 SQIVND (reference sequence). This CDR3 has 16 residues. The junction had 6 bases not matched to a gene; V was cut back by 3 bases and J by 5 bases. CDR3: CASSILGQGARDTQYF. CDR3 coding DNA: TGTGCCAGTAGTATTCTGGGACAGGGGGCCCGAGATACGCAGTATTTT.

This clone showed up just once. The chain combines TRBV4-2 with TRBJ2-3; D is possibly TRBD1 (7 bases). Germline V CDR1 and CDR2: LGHNA, YNFKEQ. V lost 0 bases and J lost 5, with 18 bases in between. CDR3 length: 17 amino acids. CDR3 region: CASSQDDLARGQDTQYF. In DNA, the CDR3 is TGTGCCAGCAGCCAAGATGATCTAGCGAGGGGGCAAGATACGCAGTATTTT.

V gene TRBV6-6 combines with J gene TRBJ2-7, with a tentative D call TRBD2 (6 bases). V gave up 7 bases and J gave up 5 bases, with 21 bases separating them. Germline CDR1 MNHNY, CDR2 SVGAGI (reference sequence). This CDR3 contains 15 residues. The CDR3 DNA is TGTGCCAGCACCCCAGCCGGGGGAGAGGCGGACGAGCAGTACTTC. Translating gives CASTPAGGEADEQYF.

This chain uses TRBV6-5 with TRBJ1-2, with no clear D. Trimming stripped 2 bases from V and 3 bases from J, with 16 bases between. CDR1 and CDR2 (germline): MNHEY, SVGAGI. The CDR3 consists of 16 residues. CDR3 region: CASSYHSPGVHYGYTF. As DNA, the CDR3 is TGTGCCAGCAGTTACCACTCTCCGGGAGTGCACTATGGCTACACCTTC.

V gene TRBV7-2 combines with J gene TRBJ2-5; D ambiguous. The V and J ends lost 5 bases and 5 bases respectively, with 9 bases between them. Germline loops: CDR1 SGHTA, CDR2 FQGNSA. This CDR3 is built from 12 residues. Here the CDR3 reads CASSPNRETQYF. CDR3 bases: TGTGCCAGCAGCCCCAACCGGGAGACCCAGTACTTC.

The rearrangement uses TRBV5-1 and TRBJ2-3, with TRBD2 matching over 10 bases. The V gene end was trimmed by 4 bases and the J gene end by 0 bases; junction bases not matched to a gene: 14. CDR1 is SGHRS, CDR2 YFSETQ, per germline. This CDR3 comprises 19 residues. The CDR3 DNA follows: TGCGCCAGCAGCCTAGGAAGTATTAGCGGGGGGCGGAGCACAGATACGCAGTATTTT. Translated: CASSLGSISGGRSTDTQYF.

V usage is TRBV11-3 and J usage is TRBJ1-2, with D perhaps matching TRBD1 (5 bases). The length of the CDR3 is 14 residues. Germline V gene data show CDR1 as SGHNT and CDR2 as YENEEA. Between the trimmed V and J ends, which lost 5 bases and 4 bases, there was a span of 14 bases. Written as DNA, the CDR3 is TGTGCCAGCAGCGAAGGGGTATCGAGCTATGGCTACACCTTC. Translating gives CASSEGVSSYGYTF.

This clone was recorded once. The junction does not match germline at one end; this may be a read error. V gene TRBV15 combines with J gene TRBJ1-1; TRBD1 matches 12 bases. Germline CDR1 and CDR2: LNHNV and YYDKDF (reference sequence). This CDR3 has 15 residues. The CDR3 DNA sequence: TGTTCCACCTCGAGGGACAGGGGGCGGAACACTGAAGCTTTCTTT. The encoded protein is CSTSRDRGRNTEAFF.

As DNA, the CDR3 is TGTGCCGGTAGCGGGGGCTCGTCCTACGAGCAGTACTTC. Translating it yields CAGSGGSSYEQYF. The chain is built from TRBV7-9 and TRBJ2-7; 9 bases are a match to TRBD2. From germline, CDR1 is SEHNR and CDR2 FQNEAQ (reference sequence). CDR3 length: 13 residues. J was trimmed by 1 base and V by 11 bases; bases with no gene match: 6.

This clone was detected only a few times. This chain joins TRBV7-9 and TRBJ2-4; tentatively, D is TRBD1 (6 bases). CDR3 length: 15 residues. Trimming left V 4 bases short and J 0 bases short, with 10 bases between. In germline, CDR1 is SEHNR, CDR2 FQNEAQ (reference sequence). In DNA form, the CDR3 reads TGTGCCAGCAGCTCACAAGGGGGAGCCAAAAACATTCAGTACTTC. It yields the protein CASSSQGGAKNIQYF.

The chain has TRBV11-3 and TRBJ2-1; D not certain. CDR3 size: 17 residues. The germline gives CDR1 SGHNT, CDR2 YENEEA. Trimming cost V 1 base and J 0 bases, with 13 bases left between them. The CDR3 region is CASSLVSYGSSYNEQFF. CDR3 bases: TGTGCCAGCAGCTTAGTTAGCTACGGTAGCTCCTACAATGAGCAGTTCTTC.

The chain joins TRBV9 to TRBJ1-5, with D possibly TRBD1 on 5 matching bases. This CDR3 comprises 14 residues. V shed 3 bases and J shed 5 bases, with 12 bases lying between them. Germline CDR1 reads SGDLS; CDR2 reads YYNGEE. CDR3 protein: CASSARWGDQPQHF. CDR3 nucleotide sequence: TGTGCCAGCAGCGCGCGTTGGGGGGATCAGCCCCAGCATTTT.

The J gene is TRBJ2-3, the V gene TRBV13, with 7 bases fitting TRBD1. The CDR3 runs 17 residues. Trimming removed 4 bases from V and 0 bases from J; junction bases left unmatched: 10. Germline-derived CDR1 and CDR2 are PRHDT and FYEKMQ (reference sequence). The CDR3 protein is CASSYLGQATSTDTQYF. The CDR3 DNA sequence: TGTGCCAGCAGCTACCTAGGACAGGCTACTAGCACAGATACGCAGTATTTT.

This chain joins TRBV2 and TRBJ1-4; TRBD1 is a possible D gene (6 bases). The CDR3 is 15 residues long. Deletions cut 7 bases from V and 5 bases from J, with 17 bases between. Germline CDR1 reads SNHLY; CDR2 reads FYNNEI. CDR3 sequence (DNA): TGTGCCAGCACTATAAGCAGGGGTGCGAATGAAAAACTGTTTTTT. Amino acids: CASTISRGANEKLFF.

The chain joins TRBV10-1 to TRBJ1-2; 8 bases align to TRBD1. Germline V gene lookup returns CDR1 WNHNN and CDR2 SYGVQD (reference sequence). The CDR3 is made up of 14 amino acids. V shed 5 bases and J 4 bases; nucleotides not matched to a gene: 6. CDR3 protein: CASSRQGSGYGYTF. For the CDR3, the DNA is TGCGCCAGCAGTAGACAGGGGTCGGGCTATGGCTACACCTTC.

The J gene is TRBJ2-1, the V gene TRBV2, with 8 bases identical to TRBD2. Germline lookup yields CDR1 SNHLY and CDR2 FYNNEI. The CDR3 is 17 amino acids. The trim removed 7 bases at V and 8 bases at J, leaving 19 bases unmatched. This chain's CDR3 is CASTYRTGGAILDEQFF. CDR3 bases: TGTGCCAGCACCTATCGGACCGGGGGGGCAATTTTGGATGAGCAGTTCTTC.